The present TCR beta chain was sequenced within a study of T-cell memory formation after mild COVID-19. Points from the study as a whole: Contracting clones from day 15 to 85 had balanced CD4/CD8; later expanders favoured CD4+. The pre-infection memory compartment contained some responding clones, suggesting cross-reactive memory joined. CD8+ contracting clones occupied EMRA, while CD4+ ones occupied mainly CM and EM.

TCRdb reprocessed the 5' RACE reads with MiXCR, giving one entry per CDR3 protein. The data hold 530,000 or so distinct CDR3 sequences, with around 16% observed a single time. This clonotype occurred a few times. The antigen is not known. The receptor was derived from an adult woman who had mild COVID-19 (a few samples of this study predate the infection). Cell type and time point are not known. Sequencing input: PBMCs or a T cell subset sorted from them (not recorded which).

In nucleotides, the CDR3 is TGTGCCAGCAGCTCCCCAGGGAAGTGGGGTGAGGACAGCTATGGCTACACCTTC. This translates into CASSSPGKWGEDSYGYTF. The chain carries TRBV5-4 and TRBJ1-2, with D maybe TRBD1 (6 bases). CDR3 length: 18 amino acids. Trimming stripped 3 bases from V and 4 bases from J, with 25 bases between. CDR1 is SGHNT and CDR2 is YYREEE in the germline V gene (reference sequence).